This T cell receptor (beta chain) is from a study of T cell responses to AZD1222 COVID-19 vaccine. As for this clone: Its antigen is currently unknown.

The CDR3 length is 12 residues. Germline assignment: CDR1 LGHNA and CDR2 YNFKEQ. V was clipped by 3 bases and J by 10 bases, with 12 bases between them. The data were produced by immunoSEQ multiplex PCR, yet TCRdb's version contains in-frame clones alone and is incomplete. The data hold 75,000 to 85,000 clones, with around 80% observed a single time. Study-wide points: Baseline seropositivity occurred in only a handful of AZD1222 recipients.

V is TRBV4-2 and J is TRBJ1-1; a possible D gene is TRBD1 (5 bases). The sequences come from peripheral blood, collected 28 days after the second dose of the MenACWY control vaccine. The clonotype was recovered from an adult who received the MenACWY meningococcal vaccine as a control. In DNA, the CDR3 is TGTGCCAGCAGCCAGGGGGGGTATGGAGCTTTCTTT. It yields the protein CASSQGGYGAFF.